This TCR beta chain was sequenced for a study of molecular identifiers for immune sequencing clone quantification. Whole-study results and caveats: Reports indicate spiked Jurkat TCR RNA from one cell could be found among around 1 million naive cells.

V lost 0 bases, J lost 15 bases, and 9 bases lay in between. The CDR3 contains 11 residues. The germline V gene encodes CDR1 MNHNY and CDR2 SVGAGI (reference sequence). The count of this clonotype is one. Its specificity is not known. TCRdb passed the PCR reads through MiXCR, listing each CDR3 protein once. Seen here are around 480,000 distinct CDR3 sequences, about a fifth observed once, and the top ten hold more than 0.8%. This TCR was sampled from a human donor in good health. Some libraries in this study had Jurkat cell RNA spiked in. The chain recombines TRBV6-6 with TRBJ2-1; D is possibly TRBD1 or TRBD2 (6 bases each). The sequencing sample was made of naive CD8+ T cells from blood, with Jurkat cell RNA spiked in. The subset denotes: FACS-sorted CD8+CD4-CCR7+CD45RA+ naive T cells. CDR3 nucleotides: TGTGCCAGCAGTTACTCCTGGGGGGCGTTCTTC. Translation: CASSYSWGAFF.